These 20 T cell receptor beta chains originate from one sample sequenced in a study of response to subunit inactivated influenza vaccine. MiXCR was run by TCRdb on the RT-PCR reads, yielding one entry per CDR3 protein. The table shows approximately 730,000 distinct CDR3 sequences, with approximately 14% occurring only once. This sample comprised PBMCs from blood, obtained 14 days before vaccination. Every receptor here comes from a man aged 45-65 years who received an inactivated influenza vaccine.

This clonotype was counted ten times or more. This chain uses TRBV5-1 with TRBJ2-1; TRBD2 agrees at 13 bases. Per the germline V gene, CDR1 is SGHRS and CDR2 is YFSETQ. CDR3 length: 16 amino acids. Trimming removed 0 bases from V and 7 bases from J; junction bases left unmatched: 4. The chain's CDR3 is CASSLELAGGPNEQFF. The CDR3 region has the DNA TGCGCCAGCAGCTTGGAACTAGCGGGAGGGCCAAATGAGCAGTTCTTC.

The V gene is TRBV5-6, the J gene TRBJ1-6, with unresolved D. Per the germline V gene, CDR1 is SGHDT and CDR2 is YYEEEE. The V end lost 7 bases, the J end lost 14 bases, and 19 bases lay between the germline ends. The CDR3 sequence is 13 residues long. CDR3 protein: CASGPALLGALHF. DNA of the CDR3: TGTGCCAGCGGCCCCGCCCTCTTAGGAGCCCTCCACTTT.

This clonotype was detected a few times. The chain links TRBV28 to TRBJ2-5; 9 bases align to TRBD2. CDR1 is MDHEN, CDR2 SYDVKM, per germline. V lost 3 bases to trimming and J lost 4 bases; unmatched junction nucleotides: 12. This CDR3 has 17 amino acids. The CDR3 is CASSFLEAGGPRETQYF. The CDR3 DNA follows: TGTGCCAGCAGTTTTCTGGAGGCGGGAGGGCCCCGAGAGACCCAGTACTTC.

This clonotype was seen a handful of times. The chain couples TRBV10-3 to TRBJ2-7; no clear D. Germline lookup yields CDR1 ENHRY and CDR2 SYGVKD. Trimming shortened V by 3 bases and J by 1 base, and 7 bases separated the two germline ends. This CDR3 contains 13 residues. CDR3 nucleotide sequence: TGTGCCATCAGTGAAAGGGAATCCTACGAGCAGTACTTC. Amino acids: CAISERESYEQYF.

This clonotype has a count of ten or more. The genes are TRBV3-1 and TRBJ1-3, with unresolved D. V lost 1 base and J lost 0, with 13 bases in between. Per germline, CDR1 LGHDT and CDR2 YNNKEL (reference sequence). CDR3 length equals 17 residues. The CDR3, as DNA: TGTGCCAGCAGCCAAGGCATCACCGACGGCTCTGGAAACACCATATATTTT. This translates into CASSQGITDGSGNTIYF.

The table lists this clonotype with a few counts. The chain carries TRBV29-1 and TRBJ1-1; D is possibly TRBD1 (5 bases). The CDR3 has 12 residues. The V end lost 5 bases, the J end lost 3 bases, and 10 bases lay between the germline ends. CDR1 and CDR2 (germline): SQVTM, ANQGSEA. The CDR3: CSVSGLDTEAFF. The CDR3 DNA reads TGCAGCGTTTCAGGGTTGGACACTGAAGCTTTCTTT.

This chain links TRBV20-1 with TRBJ1-5; the D gene is possibly TRBD1 (6 bases). V shed 0 bases and J shed 3 bases, with 18 bases lying between them. Looked up from germline, CDR1 is DFQATT and CDR2 is SNEGSKA (reference sequence). The length of the CDR3 is 17 residues. Here the CDR3 DNA reads TGCAGTGCTAGAGATGCGGGGGGCCGACAGATCAATCAGCCCCAGCATTTT. Its protein is CSARDAGGRQINQPQHF.

The genes are TRBV4-3 and TRBJ1-2, with 7 bases lining up with TRBD1. The CDR3 is 14 residues long. CDR1 and CDR2 (germline): LGHNA, YSLEER. Trimming cost V 5 bases and J 3 bases; bases outside gene matches: 6. As DNA, the CDR3 is TGCGCCAGCAGCGACAGGGTCGGCTACTATGGCTACACCTTC. Translating gives CASSDRVGYYGYTF.

This clonotype was observed many times. J is TRBJ2-1 and V is TRBV20-1, with D possibly being TRBD2 (5 bases). Per germline, CDR1 DFQATT and CDR2 SNEGSKA (reference sequence). Trimming removed 0 bases at V and 0 bases at J, with 9 bases between. The CDR3 runs 15 residues. The CDR3 DNA follows: TGCAGTGCTAGAGATGTAGCGTTCTCCTACAATGAGCAGTTCTTC. This translates into CSARDVAFSYNEQFF.

The J gene is TRBJ2-2, the V gene TRBV18; D uncertain. CDR1 is KGHSH, CDR2 LQKENI, per germline. The CDR3 totals 11 residues. V lost 6 bases to trimming and J lost 10 bases, with 9 bases between them. The CDR3, as DNA: TGTGCCAGCTCCCTAATTGAGGAGCTGTTTTTT. Encoded protein: CASSLIEELFF.

This clonotype was counted between two and nine times. The chain has TRBV9 and TRBJ2-1, with D possibly TRBD1 on 5 matching bases. The V gene's germline CDR1 is SGDLS and CDR2 YYNGEE. This CDR3 contains 16 residues. Trimming stripped 0 bases from V and 0 bases from J, with 10 bases between. CDR3 coding DNA: TGTGCCAGCAGCGTAGGGACAAAGAGCTCCTACAATGAGCAGTTCTTC. Amino acids: CASSVGTKSSYNEQFF.

This clonotype came up a few times. V usage is TRBV6-2 or TRBV6-3 and J usage is TRBJ2-1, with D hard to call. The germline V and J ends were trimmed by 4 bases and 1 base, with 8 bases remaining between them. The CDR3 has 14 amino acids. Germline V gives CDR1 MNHEY, CDR2 SVGEGT. CDR3 loop: CASSLGFSYNEQFF. The CDR3 region has the DNA TGTGCCAGCAGTTTAGGGTTTTCCTACAATGAGCAGTTCTTC.

This clonotype was seen only a few times. The chain uses TRBV7-2 and TRBJ1-2; D is undetermined. Germline values: CDR1 SGHTA, CDR2 FQGNSA. V dropped 5 bases and J dropped 6 bases, with 10 bases sitting between them. This CDR3 contains 12 residues. CDR3 amino acids: CASSTRGDGYTF. DNA of the CDR3: TGTGCCAGCAGCACCCGAGGCGATGGCTACACCTTC.

In this sample, this clonotype turned up a few times. The junction shows a germline mismatch at one end, possibly a read error. The chain recombines TRBV5-1 with TRBJ1-4; 7 bases align to TRBD1. This CDR3 is built from 17 residues. Germline CDR1 is SGHRS and CDR2 is YFSETQ. This CDR3 is CASRLGGTAPTNEKLFF. CDR3 DNA sequence: TGCGCCAGCCGCTTAGGAGGGACAGCACCAACTAATGAAAAACTGTTTTTT.

The J gene is TRBJ2-7, the V gene TRBV6-2 or TRBV6-3; D is unresolved. This CDR3 contains 13 residues. V dropped 4 bases and J dropped 1 base, with 8 bases sitting between them. Germline CDR1 MNHEY, CDR2 SVGEGT. CDR3: CASSFQVSYEQYF. In DNA, the CDR3 is TGTGCCAGCAGTTTTCAAGTTTCCTACGAGCAGTACTTC.

This clonotype was recorded a few times. This chain connects TRBV9 to TRBJ1-1; D uncertain. V lost 3 bases and J lost 0, with 12 bases in between. The CDR3 has 15 residues. Germline V gene data show CDR1 as SGDLS and CDR2 as YYNGEE. The CDR3 loop reads CASSASPTLNTEAFF. CDR3 in DNA: TGTGCCAGCAGCGCGTCCCCGACTTTGAACACTGAAGCTTTCTTT. Together with reference TRBV9 and TRBJ1-1, the CDR3 gives the full variable domain: DSGVTQTPKHLITATGQRVTLRCSPRSGDLSVYWYQQSLDQGLQFLIQYYNGEERAKGNILERFSAQQFPDLHSELNLSSLELGDSALYFCASSASPTLNTEAFFGQGTRLTVV.

The J gene is TRBJ2-7, the V gene TRBV20-1; D may be TRBD2 (5 bases). The germline V gene has CDR1 DFQATT and CDR2 SNEGSKA (reference sequence). V was pared by 3 bases and J by 6 bases, with 21 bases between. CDR3 length: 15 residues. The CDR3 is CSASESGSYSAEQYF. The DNA for the CDR3 is TGCAGTGCTAGTGAGAGCGGATCTTACAGTGCCGAGCAGTACTTC.

This clonotype was observed a handful of times. This rearrangement joins TRBV6-2 or TRBV6-3 to TRBJ1-5; D is perhaps TRBD1 (6 bases). The germline gives CDR1 MNHEY, CDR2 SVGEGT. The ends were cut back, 6 bases at V and 4 bases at J, with 16 bases in the middle. The CDR3 runs to 15 residues. CDR3 region: CASSAIGTPNQPQHF. CDR3 bases: TGTGCCAGCAGCGCAATCGGGACACCTAATCAGCCCCAGCATTTT.

V usage is TRBV5-1 and J usage is TRBJ2-7; D is possibly TRBD1 (5 bases). Between the trimmed V and J ends, which lost 1 base and 0 bases, there was a span of 11 bases. Germline V lookup: CDR1 SGHRS, CDR2 YFSETQ. The CDR3 is 15 residues long. The DNA of the CDR3 is TGCGCCAGCAGCTTGAAGGGGTCCGGCTCCTACGAGCAGTACTTC. This gives the protein CASSLKGSGSYEQYF.

The DNA for the CDR3 is TGTGCCAGCAGCCAATACAGGGGTGGCACTGAAGCTTTCTTT. Translating gives CASSQYRGGTEAFF. The chain employs TRBV28 and TRBJ1-1, with 7 bases aligning to TRBD1. Germline CDR1 is MDHEN and CDR2 is SYDVKM. Trimming removed 6 bases from V and 4 bases from J; junction bases left unmatched: 8. The CDR3 length is 14 residues.